This passage covers 18 T cell receptor beta chains from one sample sequenced in a study of neurological immune-mediated disorders. TCRdb re-called the 5' RACE reads with MiXCR, one entry per CDR3 protein. The sample holds about 76,000 distinct CDR3 sequences, 15% to 20% seen once. The sequencing input was PBMCs. The receptors stem from a woman in her thirties or forties in good health.

There are many counts of this clonotype. This chain uses TRBV20-1 with TRBJ1-1; tentative D call: TRBD1 (5 bases). Trimming stripped 6 bases from V and 7 bases from J, with 15 bases between. CDR1 is DFQATT and CDR2 is SNEGSKA in the germline V gene (reference sequence). This CDR3 has 12 residues. The CDR3 spells CSAPRGAGEAFF. The CDR3 DNA reads TGCAGTGCCCCCCGAGGGGCCGGTGAAGCTTTCTTT.

In its sample, this clonotype was seen a few times. Possible read error: a much larger clone is one base away. This rearrangement joins TRBV3-1 to TRBJ1-2, with 9 bases matching TRBD1. The CDR3 sequence is 12 residues long. From germline, CDR1 is LGHDT and CDR2 YNNKEL (reference sequence). The V gene end was trimmed by 6 bases and the J gene end by 6 bases; junction bases not matched to a gene: 2. CDR3 in DNA: TGTGCCAGCAGTTGGACAGGGGATGGCTACACCTTC. Protein sequence: CASSWTGDGYTF.

The rearrangement uses TRBV20-1 and TRBJ2-5, with TRBD2 as a possible D gene (6 bases). CDR1 and CDR2 from the germline V gene are DFQATT and SNEGSKA (reference sequence). Trimming stripped 3 bases from V and 5 bases from J, with 22 bases between. The length of the CDR3 is 16 residues. The CDR3 loop reads CSASRSGAAGDETQYF. The CDR3 coding sequence is TGCAGTGCTAGCCGCTCTGGAGCAGCGGGTGATGAGACCCAGTACTTC.

At least ten counts were recorded for this clonotype. The CDR3 DNA sequence: TGTGCCACCAGCAGAAACAGGGGGCCGTACGAGCAGTACTTC. Translating gives CATSRNRGPYEQYF. The chain uses TRBV15 and TRBJ2-7, with 9 bases lining up with TRBD1. CDR1 is LNHNV, CDR2 YYDKDF, per germline (reference sequence). The CDR3 is 14 amino acids. The V gene end was trimmed by 2 bases and the J gene end by 4 bases; junction bases not matched to a gene: 3.

The sample holds many counts of this clonotype. Here the CDR3 DNA reads TGCAGTGCTAGGGGCCTGATCACTGAAGCTTTCTTT. Translated, it gives CSARGLITEAFF. This chain links TRBV20-1 with TRBJ1-1; D gene unclear. The ends were cut back, 3 bases at V and 4 bases at J, with 9 bases in the middle. Germline-derived CDR1 and CDR2 are DFQATT and SNEGSKA (reference sequence). The CDR3 consists of 12 residues.

The CDR3: CASSLAVGVNEQFF. For the CDR3, the DNA is TGTGCCAGCAGTTTAGCGGTGGGGGTCAATGAGCAGTTCTTC. The rearrangement joins TRBV12-3 or TRBV12-4 to TRBJ2-1; D may correspond to TRBD1 or TRBD2 (5 bases each). The CDR3 consists of 14 residues. V lost 0 bases and J 6 bases, leaving 9 bases between the germline ends.

This clonotype was recorded many times. The chain links TRBV5-1 to TRBJ2-1; D could derive from TRBD1 or TRBD2 (5 bases each). The CDR3 covers 14 residues. Between the trimmed V and J ends, which lost 0 bases and 8 bases, there was a span of 12 bases. Germline-derived CDR1 and CDR2 are SGHRS and YFSETQ. This CDR3 reads CASSLGGLGDEQFF. DNA for the CDR3: TGCGCCAGCAGCTTGGGCGGGTTGGGGGATGAGCAGTTCTTC. Variable domain in full (rest from reference TRBV5-1 and TRBJ2-1): KAGVTQTPRYLIKTRGQQVTLSCSPISGHRSVSWYQQTPGQGLQFLFEYFSETQRNKGNFPGRFSGRQFSNSRSEMNVSTLELGDSALYLCASSLGGLGDEQFFGPGTRLTVL.

This clonotype was counted at least ten times. The rearrangement uses TRBV7-2 and TRBJ1-5, with TRBD1 as a possible D gene (5 bases). The CDR3 covers 18 residues. Trimming stripped 1 base from V and 3 bases from J, with 19 bases between. Germline V gene lookup returns CDR1 SGHTA and CDR2 FQGNSA. The DNA for the CDR3 is TGTGCCAGCAGCTTAGTGGGCGGTATGGCAGGGTACAATCAGCCCCAGCATTTT. It is translated as CASSLVGGMAGYNQPQHF.

This clonotype was counted at least ten times. This sequence joins TRBV5-1 and TRBJ2-3; D perhaps matches TRBD2 (6 bases). The germline V gene encodes CDR1 SGHRS and CDR2 YFSETQ. Deletions cut 4 bases from V and 2 bases from J, with 17 bases between. This CDR3 is built from 16 residues. The DNA for the CDR3 is TGCGCCAGCAGCCGAGGAGGCGGGACTCCCACAGATACGCAGTATTTT. Its translation is CASSRGGGTPTDTQYF.

This clonotype was observed many times. This chain connects TRBV6-2 or TRBV6-3 to TRBJ2-1; 12 bases align to TRBD2. Germline CDR1 reads MNHEY; CDR2 reads SVGEGT. V dropped 2 bases and J dropped 3; count of bases not matched to a gene: 2. The CDR3 runs 16 residues. CDR3 sequence: CASSYGLAGNYNEQFF. The CDR3 bases are TGTGCCAGCAGTTACGGACTAGCGGGGAACTACAATGAGCAGTTCTTC.

Points on this clonotype: Compared with germline, one end of the junction differs, possibly owing to a read error. The J gene is TRBJ2-1, the V gene TRBV15; D is ambiguous. The CDR3 is 15 residues long. Germline V gives CDR1 LNHNV, CDR2 YYDKDF (reference sequence). CDR3 in amino acids: CSTSRDRLWSNEQFF. Written as DNA, the CDR3 is TGTTCCACCAGCAGAGATAGATTATGGTCCAATGAGCAGTTCTTC.

This clonotype was seen repeatedly, ten times or more. This CDR3 is CSARDQRGGGQPQHF. As DNA, the CDR3 is TGCAGTGCTAGAGATCAAAGGGGAGGGGGTCAGCCCCAGCATTTT. The chain recombines TRBV20-1 with TRBJ1-5; TRBD1 might be the D (6 bases). CDR1 and CDR2 (germline): DFQATT, SNEGSKA (reference sequence). CDR3 length: 15 residues. The V end was cut by 0 bases, the J end by 6 bases, with 15 bases between.

This clonotype showed up many times. The V and J genes are TRBV5-1 and TRBJ2-3, with D uncertain. Per the germline V gene, CDR1 is SGHRS and CDR2 is YFSETQ. CDR3 length: 14 amino acids. Trimming removed 5 bases from V and 0 bases from J, with 10 bases in between. The CDR3 coding sequence is TGCGCCAGCAGTCGCTCCTACAGCACAGATACGCAGTATTTT. Its protein product is CASSRSYSTDTQYF.

This clonotype was seen at least ten times. The chain is built from TRBV20-1 and TRBJ2-5; a possible D gene is TRBD2 (5 bases). The CDR3 has 14 residues. V was shortened by 5 bases and J by 3 bases, with 16 bases between the two germline ends. Germline lookup yields CDR1 DFQATT and CDR2 SNEGSKA (reference sequence). The CDR3 nucleotides are TGCAGTGCTTTACGACTAATACGAAAAGAGACCCAGTACTTC. Its translation: CSALRLIRKETQYF.

This clonotype was counted ten times or more. The CDR3 DNA sequence: TGTGCCAGCAGTGAAACGGGACTGCGGATCACCGGGGAGCTGTTTTTT. Its translation: CASSETGLRITGELFF. The chain joins TRBV2 to TRBJ2-2; maybe TRBD2 (6 bases). CDR1 SNHLY and CDR2 FYNNEI come from the germline V gene. Trimming stripped 2 bases from V and 4 bases from J, with 14 bases between. CDR3 length: 16 residues.

This clonotype appeared many times. V and J are TRBV12-3 or TRBV12-4 and TRBJ1-2, with 8 bases fitting TRBD1. This CDR3 spans 14 amino acids. The V segment lost 6 bases and the J segment 14 bases; nucleotides outside the gene matches: 17. The CDR3 nucleotides read TGTGCCAGCAGCCCTGGGCCCTCCAGGGGGCCGGGGACCTTC. It is translated as CASSPGPSRGPGTF.

This clonotype was counted many times. The chain links TRBV7-3 to TRBJ2-3, with D perhaps TRBD1 (6 bases). Germline V gene lookup returns CDR1 SGHTA and CDR2 FQGTGA. There are 13 residues in the CDR3. V was pared by 3 bases and J by 6 bases, with 10 bases between. CDR3 sequence reads: CASSFLGADTQYF. CDR3 DNA: TGTGCCAGCAGCTTTTTGGGGGCGGATACGCAGTATTTT. Full variable domain (remainder filled in from reference TRBV7-3 and TRBJ2-3): GAGVSQTPSNKVTEKGKYVELRCDPISGHTALYWYRQSLGQGPEFLIYFQGTGAADDSGLPNDRFFAVRPEGSVSTLKIQRTERGDSAVYLCASSFLGADTQYFGPGTRLTVL.

Notes on this clonotype: This may be a read error, as it is one base from a much larger clone. The rearrangement uses TRBV7-3 and TRBJ2-1; TRBD2 aligns across 13 bases. Trimming at V came to 5 bases and at J to 9 bases, leaving 7 bases not matched to a gene. Per the germline V gene, CDR1 is SGHTA and CDR2 is FQGTGA. The CDR3 sequence is 15 residues long. This chain's CDR3 is CASSALAGGQGEQFF. As DNA, the CDR3 is TGTGCCAGCAGCGCACTAGCGGGGGGGCAGGGTGAGCAGTTCTTC.